These 30 T cell receptor beta chains originate from one sample sequenced in a study of T-cell reconstitution after alpha-beta-depleted transplantation in children. This sample's TCRbeta library carried unique molecular identifier barcodes. Each CDR3 protein is one row after TCRdb ran MiXCR on the PCR reads. The table shows around 600,000 distinct CDR3 sequences, with approximately 15% occurring only once. This specimen consisted of PBMCs from the stem cell graft donor, obtained from the stem cell graft. The receptors shown here come from a human donor who donated a stem cell graft to a child with acute myeloid leukemia.

The CDR3 region is CSAKTGEGGYTF. The CDR3 bases are TGCAGTGCAAAGACAGGGGAGGGGGGCTACACCTTC. V and J are TRBV20-1 and TRBJ1-2, with 8 bases lining up with TRBD1. V lost 6 bases, J lost 8 bases, and 8 bases stayed unmatched. The CDR3 loop spans 12 amino acids. The germline CDR1 and CDR2 sequences are DFQATT and SNEGSKA (reference sequence).

This clonotype has more than one count but fewer than ten. CDR3 DNA: TGTGCCTGGAGTCGGGACAGTAACACTGAAGCTTTCTTT. Translated, it gives CAWSRDSNTEAFF. J is TRBJ1-1 and V is TRBV30, with TRBD1 matching 7 bases. This CDR3 contains 13 residues. CDR1 and CDR2 from the germline V gene are GTSNPN and SVGIG (reference sequence). Trimming cost V 2 bases and J 2 bases; bases outside gene matches: 2.

The rearrangement joins TRBV28 to TRBJ2-2; D is ambiguous. Germline CDR1 reads MDHEN; CDR2 reads SYDVKM. Trimming took off 9 bases at V and 0 bases at J, with 8 bases between the two ends. The CDR3 has 13 amino acids. The CDR3 nucleotides read TGTGCCAGTAGAAGGACGAACACCGGGGAGCTGTTTTTT. Its translation: CASRRTNTGELFF.

This clonotype was counted many times. This sequence joins TRBV29-1 and TRBJ2-2, with 7 bases aligning to TRBD1. The CDR3 is 15 amino acids. V trimming: 2 bases; J trimming: 0 bases; junction bases outside the gene matches: 3. CDR1 SQVTM and CDR2 ANQGSEA come from the germline V gene. CDR3 bases: TGCAGCGTTGAAACAGGGGCCTCGAACACCGGGGAGCTGTTTTTT. Translation gives CSVETGASNTGELFF.

Many counts were recorded for this clonotype. V gene TRBV12-3 or TRBV12-4 combines with J gene TRBJ2-4, with no clear D. The CDR3 extends over 13 amino acids. Trimming removed 8 bases at V and 0 bases at J, with 8 bases between. The CDR3 DNA is TGTGCCAGCGGCCCTTTAGCCAAAAACATTCAGTACTTC. It specifies CASGPLAKNIQYF.

The chain combines TRBV20-1 with TRBJ2-1, with 8 bases lining up with TRBD2. CDR3 length equals 15 residues. V trimming: 2 bases; J trimming: 8 bases; junction bases outside the gene matches: 11. The germline CDR1 and CDR2 sequences are DFQATT and SNEGSKA (reference sequence). The CDR3 here is CSARLSLAGSHEQFF. The CDR3 nucleotides are TGCAGTGCTAGACTCTCGTTAGCGGGGTCCCATGAGCAGTTCTTC.

This clonotype was found a few times. The rearrangement uses TRBV27 and TRBJ1-1; no clear D. Germline V CDR1 and CDR2: MNHEY, SMNVEV (reference sequence). The V end lost 4 bases, the J end lost 1 base, and 13 bases lay between the germline ends. The CDR3 loop spans 15 amino acids. Here the CDR3 reads CASSSTALANTEAFF. The CDR3 nucleotides are TGTGCCAGCAGTTCGACTGCGCTAGCGAACACTGAAGCTTTCTTT.

This clonotype came up many times. This chain links TRBV20-1 with TRBJ2-3; 7 bases map to TRBD2. The ends lost 5 bases at V and 1 base at J; junction bases unmatched: 6. Germline CDR1 is DFQATT and CDR2 is SNEGSKA (reference sequence). The CDR3 runs to 14 residues. CDR3 DNA sequence: TGCAGTGCTCCGACTAGCTCCCGCACAGATACGCAGTATTTT. This encodes CSAPTSSRTDTQYF.

This clonotype has ten or more counts. V is TRBV20-1 and J is TRBJ2-1; 7 nucleotides agree with TRBD2. Germline CDR1 DFQATT, CDR2 SNEGSKA (reference sequence). The CDR3 is made up of 14 amino acids. V shed 3 bases, J shed 8 bases, and the junction held 10 bases outside the gene matches. The CDR3 coding sequence is TGCAGTGCTAGTGGGAGACTAGCAAACGATGAGCAGTTCTTC. This gives the protein CSASGRLANDEQFF.

The chain recombines TRBV5-1 with TRBJ2-3; D is undetermined. V shed 3 bases and J shed 5 bases, with 10 bases lying between them. Germline V CDR1 and CDR2: SGHRS, YFSETQ. This CDR3 is 13 amino acids long. This CDR3 reads CASSSTTGDTQYF. The CDR3 DNA follows: TGCGCCAGCAGCTCAACGACGGGAGATACGCAGTATTTT.

This clonotype has at least ten counts. CDR3 DNA sequence: TGTGCCAGCAGTGCCGGACAGGTGGGGACAGATACGCAGTATTTT. Protein: CASSAGQVGTDTQYF. The chain is built from TRBV6-1 and TRBJ2-3; 7 bases line up with TRBD1. Germline V gene sequence: CDR1 MNHNS, CDR2 SASEGT. CDR3 length: 15 residues. V shed 4 bases, J shed 3 bases, and the junction held 7 bases outside the gene matches.

The genes are TRBV29-1 and TRBJ1-1, with D uncertain. CDR1 SQVTM and CDR2 ANQGSEA come from the germline V gene. The V gene lost 7 bases and the J gene lost 7 bases, with 19 bases spanning the gap. CDR3 length: 13 amino acids. CDR3 residues: CSAEGSGSREAFF. The DNA for the CDR3 is TGCAGCGCCGAAGGGTCGGGGTCGCGTGAAGCTTTCTTT. The variable domain in full, completed from reference TRBV29-1 and TRBJ1-1, reads SAVISQKPSRDICQRGTSLTIQCQVDSQVTMMFWYRQQPGQSLTLIATANQGSEATYESGFVIDKFPISRPNLTFSTLTVSNMSPEDSSIYLCSAEGSGSREAFFGQGTRLTVV.

Only a few counts were recorded for this clonotype. The J gene is TRBJ2-3, the V gene TRBV20-1, with TRBD2 as a possible D gene (5 bases). Germline V lookup: CDR1 DFQATT, CDR2 SNEGSKA (reference sequence). The CDR3 sequence is 13 residues long. The ends were cut back, 8 bases at V and 1 base at J, with 13 bases in the middle. This chain's CDR3 is CSMKDSRTDTQYF. DNA of the CDR3: TGCAGTATGAAGGACTCTCGCACAGATACGCAGTATTTT.

This clonotype has ten or more counts. The chain links TRBV9 to TRBJ1-2; D remains ambiguous. V gave up 3 bases and J gave up 3 bases, with 12 bases separating them. The CDR3 covers 14 residues. Germline V gives CDR1 SGDLS, CDR2 YYNGEE. Written as DNA, the CDR3 is TGTGCCAGCAGCGGTTCAGTCGGTGACTATGGCTACACCTTC. It translates to CASSGSVGDYGYTF.

A few counts support this clonotype. The chain recombines TRBV5-6 with TRBJ2-2, with TRBD1 identical over 8 bases. J lost 6 bases, V lost 1 base, and 8 bases had no gene match. The V gene's germline CDR1 is SGHDT and CDR2 YYEEEE. The CDR3 runs to 16 residues. The CDR3 is CASSLWTGSRSGELFF. The CDR3 DNA reads TGTGCCAGCAGCTTGTGGACAGGGTCTCGGTCCGGGGAGCTGTTTTTT.

The sample holds a few counts of this clonotype. This sequence joins TRBV20-1 and TRBJ1-5; D possibly corresponds to TRBD1 (5 bases). The CDR3 has 15 amino acids. Trimming removed 2 bases from V and 7 bases from J, with 18 bases in between. Germline assignment: CDR1 DFQATT and CDR2 SNEGSKA (reference sequence). In DNA, the CDR3 is TGCAGTGCTAGAAATCGAGGGGAGTTGAGGCAGCCCCAGCATTTT. Residues: CSARNRGELRQPQHF.

The chain couples TRBV25-1 to TRBJ1-2; no definite D call. The CDR3 is 13 amino acids. Deletions cut 1 base from V and 5 bases from J, with 8 bases between. The germline V gene has CDR1 MGHDK and CDR2 SYGVNS. CDR3 protein: CASSESRGYGYTF. In DNA form, the CDR3 reads TGTGCCAGCAGTGAATCAAGAGGATATGGCTACACCTTC.

There are many counts of this clonotype. The chain combines TRBV20-1 with TRBJ1-6; 7 positions agree with TRBD1. Looked up from germline, CDR1 is DFQATT and CDR2 is SNEGSKA (reference sequence). This CDR3 is 13 amino acids long. Trimming at V came to 3 bases and at J to 7 bases, leaving 3 bases not matched to a gene. CDR3: CSASGDRNSPLHF. The CDR3, as DNA: TGCAGTGCTAGTGGGGACAGAAATTCACCCCTCCACTTT.

This clonotype was detected many times. The rearrangement links TRBV20-1 to TRBJ2-1; no clear D gene. CDR3 length: 14 residues. Germline CDR1 reads DFQATT; CDR2 reads SNEGSKA (reference sequence). V was trimmed by 5 bases and J by 6 bases, leaving 17 bases between them. CDR3: CSALPRYSGNEQFF. The CDR3 region has the DNA TGCAGTGCTCTCCCCAGGTATTCGGGCAATGAGCAGTTCTTC.

This clonotype was detected ten times or more. V and J are TRBV29-1 and TRBJ2-7, with D possibly being TRBD1 or TRBD2 (5 bases each). V was shortened by 2 bases and J by 7 bases, with 21 bases between the two germline ends. Looked up from germline, CDR1 is SQVTM and CDR2 is ANQGSEA. The CDR3 runs to 15 residues. The CDR3 bases are TGCAGCGTTGAATTGGGGAACAGGTGGGCGGGTGAGCAGTACTTC. It translates to CSVELGNRWAGEQYF.

This rearrangement joins TRBV7-2 to TRBJ2-6; D is tentatively TRBD1 or TRBD2 (5 bases each). The germline V gene encodes CDR1 SGHTA and CDR2 FQGNSA. The CDR3 covers 14 residues. Trimming left V 3 bases short and J 4 bases short, with 7 bases between. This CDR3 is CASSFREGANVLTF. CDR3 in DNA: TGTGCCAGCAGCTTCAGGGAGGGGGCCAACGTCCTGACTTTC.

This clonotype turned up a few times. The CDR3 loop reads CASSGGSSPLHF. The CDR3 DNA is TGTGCCAGCAGCGGGGGGAGTTCACCCCTCCACTTT. The chain combines TRBV5-5 with TRBJ1-6, with D perhaps TRBD1 (5 bases). Trimming shortened V by 4 bases and J by 9 bases, and 8 bases separated the two germline ends. The CDR3 length is 12 residues. CDR1 is SGHKS, CDR2 YYEKEE, per germline (reference sequence). The variable domain in full, with the rest retrieved from reference TRBV5-5 and TRBJ1-6, is DAGVTQSPTHLIKTRGQQVTLRCSPISGHKSVSWYQQVLGQGPQFIFQYYEKEERGRGNFPDRFSARQFPNYSSELNVNALLLGDSALYLCASSGGSSPLHFGNGTRLTVT.

This clonotype was counted only a few times. The chain employs TRBV20-1 and TRBJ1-5, with D possibly being TRBD1 (5 bases). Trimming left V 4 bases short and J 3 bases short, with 16 bases between. Germline V gives CDR1 DFQATT, CDR2 SNEGSKA (reference sequence). There are 15 residues in the CDR3. CDR3 bases: TGCAGTGCTACCCGTGGGTTAGGGACCAATCAGCCCCAGCATTTT. Translated: CSATRGLGTNQPQHF.

Points on this clonotype: This clone may be a read error of a much larger clone one base away. V gene TRBV7-9 combines with J gene TRBJ2-2; no clear D gene. Trimming cost V 5 bases and J 2 bases, with 6 bases left between them. CDR3 length: 13 amino acids. CDR1 and CDR2 (germline): SEHNR, FQNEAQ (reference sequence). Here the CDR3 DNA reads TGTGCCAGCAGCGTACAAAACACCGGGGAGCTGTTTTTT. It is translated as CASSVQNTGELFF.

There are many counts of this clonotype. In nucleotides, the CDR3 is TGTGCCAGCAGCTCCCTGGGACTAGCGGCTAACACCGGGGAGCTGTTTTTT. It is translated as CASSSLGLAANTGELFF. The V gene is TRBV7-2, the J gene TRBJ2-2, with TRBD2 matching over 11 bases. V was clipped by 4 bases and J by 2 bases; unmatched bases: 6. CDR3 length: 17 residues. Per the germline V gene, CDR1 is SGHTA and CDR2 is FQGNSA.

As to this clonotype: A much bigger clone sits one base away, suggesting this may be a read error. The V gene is TRBV7-6, the J gene TRBJ1-2; D remains unclear. The ends were cut back, 5 bases at V and 6 bases at J, with 13 bases in the middle. Germline assignment: CDR1 SGHVS and CDR2 FNYEAQ. The CDR3 extends over 13 amino acids. CDR3 sequence: CASSLQRGNGYTF. CDR3 DNA: TGTGCCAGCAGCCTACAGAGAGGGAATGGCTACACCTTC.

This clonotype was detected ten times or more. V and J are TRBV20-1 and TRBJ2-7; 8 nucleotides line up with TRBD1. Germline values: CDR1 DFQATT, CDR2 SNEGSKA (reference sequence). V was clipped by 4 bases and J by 4 bases; unmatched bases: 3. The CDR3 has 12 residues. The CDR3 loop is CSATDRGYEQYF. The CDR3 DNA is TGCAGTGCTACCGACAGGGGATACGAGCAGTACTTC.

This clonotype came up many times. This chain uses TRBV20-1 with TRBJ2-1; 10 bases align to TRBD1. Looked up from germline, CDR1 is DFQATT and CDR2 is SNEGSKA (reference sequence). CDR3 length equals 21 residues. The V segment lost 0 bases and the J segment 1 base; nucleotides outside the gene matches: 18. This chain's CDR3 is CSARDFGLGTGVSYSYNEQFF. The CDR3 nucleotides read TGCAGTGCTAGAGATTTTGGGTTAGGGACAGGGGTGAGTTATTCCTACAATGAGCAGTTCTTC.

The chain carries TRBV20-1 and TRBJ1-6; 8 bases agree with TRBD1. Trimming at V came to 3 bases and at J to 4 bases, leaving 14 bases not matched to a gene. This CDR3 has 18 amino acids. Germline CDR1 DFQATT, CDR2 SNEGSKA (reference sequence). The CDR3 nucleotides read TGCAGTGCTAGGACCATGGACAGGGCGAGCTATTATAATTCACCCCTCCACTTT. Protein: CSARTMDRASYYNSPLHF.

The chain has TRBV5-1 and TRBJ2-3; 8 bases match TRBD1. Germline loops: CDR1 SGHRS, CDR2 YFSETQ. The trim removed 0 bases at V and 6 bases at J, leaving 12 bases unmatched. The CDR3 extends over 17 amino acids. The chain's CDR3 is CASSLAGTGLTGDTQYF. CDR3 bases: TGCGCCAGCAGCTTGGCCGGGACAGGCTTAACCGGGGATACGCAGTATTTT.